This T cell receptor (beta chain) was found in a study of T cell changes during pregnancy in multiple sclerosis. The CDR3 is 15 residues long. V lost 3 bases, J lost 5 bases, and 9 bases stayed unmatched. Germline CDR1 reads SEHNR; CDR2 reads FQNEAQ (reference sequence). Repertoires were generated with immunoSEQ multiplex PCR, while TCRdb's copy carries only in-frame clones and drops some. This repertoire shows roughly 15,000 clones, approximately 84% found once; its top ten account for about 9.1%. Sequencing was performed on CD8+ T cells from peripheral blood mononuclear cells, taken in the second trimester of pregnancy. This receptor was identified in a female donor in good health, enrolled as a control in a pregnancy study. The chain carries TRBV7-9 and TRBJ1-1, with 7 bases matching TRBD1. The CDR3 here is CASSFFVTGRTEAFF. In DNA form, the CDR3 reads TGTGCCAGCAGCTTTTTTGTGACAGGGAGGACTGAAGCTTTCTTT.